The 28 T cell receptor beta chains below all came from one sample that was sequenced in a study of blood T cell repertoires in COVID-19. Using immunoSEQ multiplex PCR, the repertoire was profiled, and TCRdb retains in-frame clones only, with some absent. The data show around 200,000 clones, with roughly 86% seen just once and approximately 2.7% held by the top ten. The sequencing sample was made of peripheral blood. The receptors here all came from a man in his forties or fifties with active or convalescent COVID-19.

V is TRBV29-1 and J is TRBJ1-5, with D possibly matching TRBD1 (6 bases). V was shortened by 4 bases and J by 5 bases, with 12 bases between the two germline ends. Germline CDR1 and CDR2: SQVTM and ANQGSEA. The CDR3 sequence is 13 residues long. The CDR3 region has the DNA TGCAGCGTTGCCGACGGGGGGCATCAGCCCCAGCATTTT. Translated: CSVADGGHQPQHF.

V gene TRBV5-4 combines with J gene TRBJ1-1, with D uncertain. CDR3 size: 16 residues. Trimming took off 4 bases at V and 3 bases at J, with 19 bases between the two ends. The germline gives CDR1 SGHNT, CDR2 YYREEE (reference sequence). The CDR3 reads CASSVTGRRSDTEAFF. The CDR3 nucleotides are TGTGCCAGCAGCGTCACGGGGAGGCGGTCAGACACTGAAGCTTTCTTT.

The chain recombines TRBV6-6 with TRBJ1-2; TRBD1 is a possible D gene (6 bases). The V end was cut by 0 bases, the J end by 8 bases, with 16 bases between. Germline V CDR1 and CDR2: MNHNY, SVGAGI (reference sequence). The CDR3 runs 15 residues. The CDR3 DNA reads TGTGCCAGCAGTTACTCGAAGCAGGGGCAGGAGGGCTACACCTTC. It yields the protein CASSYSKQGQEGYTF.

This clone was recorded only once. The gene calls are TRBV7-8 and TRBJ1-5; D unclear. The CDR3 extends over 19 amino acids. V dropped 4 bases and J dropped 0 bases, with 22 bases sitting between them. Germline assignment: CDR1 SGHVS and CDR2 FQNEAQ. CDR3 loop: CASSSGRPRDPYSNQPQHF. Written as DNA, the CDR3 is TGTGCCAGCAGCTCCGGACGTCCCCGGGATCCTTATAGCAATCAGCCCCAGCATTTT.

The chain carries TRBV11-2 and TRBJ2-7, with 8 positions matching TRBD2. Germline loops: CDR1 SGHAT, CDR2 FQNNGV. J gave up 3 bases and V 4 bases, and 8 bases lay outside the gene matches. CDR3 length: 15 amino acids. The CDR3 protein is CASSSLSGRHYEQYF. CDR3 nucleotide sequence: TGTGCCAGCAGCTCCCTCAGCGGGAGACACTACGAGCAGTACTTC.

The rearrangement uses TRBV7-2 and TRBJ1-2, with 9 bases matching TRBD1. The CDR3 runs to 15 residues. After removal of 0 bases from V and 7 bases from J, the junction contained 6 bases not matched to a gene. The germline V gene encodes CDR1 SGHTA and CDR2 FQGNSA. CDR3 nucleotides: TGTGCCAGCAGCTTAGCCCCGGGACAGGGATTTGGCTACACCTTC. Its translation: CASSLAPGQGFGYTF.

CDR3 sequence: CASRGRDRGSEKLFF. The CDR3 bases are TGTGCCAGCAGGGGAAGGGACAGGGGGTCTGAAAAACTGTTTTTT. The genes are TRBV2 and TRBJ1-4; 11 nucleotides align to TRBD1. This CDR3 spans 15 amino acids. The germline CDR1 and CDR2 sequences are SNHLY and FYNNEI. V gave up 6 bases and J gave up 7 bases; unmatched junction bases: 7.

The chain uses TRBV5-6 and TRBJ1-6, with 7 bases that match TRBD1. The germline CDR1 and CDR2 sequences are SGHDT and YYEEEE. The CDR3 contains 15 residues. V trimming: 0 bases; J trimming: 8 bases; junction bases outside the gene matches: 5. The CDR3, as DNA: TGTGCCAGCAGCTTGGACAGGGGAAATTATTCACCCCTCCACTTT. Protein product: CASSLDRGNYSPLHF.

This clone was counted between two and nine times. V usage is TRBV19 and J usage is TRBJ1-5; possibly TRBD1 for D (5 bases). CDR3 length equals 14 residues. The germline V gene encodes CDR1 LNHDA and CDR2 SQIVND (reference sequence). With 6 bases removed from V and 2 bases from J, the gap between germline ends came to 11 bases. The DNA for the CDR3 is TGTGCCAGTAGCTTTCAGGGTGGCAATCAGCCCCAGCATTTT. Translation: CASSFQGGNQPQHF.

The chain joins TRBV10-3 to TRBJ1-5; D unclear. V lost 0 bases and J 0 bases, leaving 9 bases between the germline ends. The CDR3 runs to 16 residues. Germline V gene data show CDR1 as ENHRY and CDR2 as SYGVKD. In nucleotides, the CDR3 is TGTGCCATCAGTGAGTCGAGGGATCATAGCAATCAGCCCCAGCATTTT. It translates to CAISESRDHSNQPQHF.

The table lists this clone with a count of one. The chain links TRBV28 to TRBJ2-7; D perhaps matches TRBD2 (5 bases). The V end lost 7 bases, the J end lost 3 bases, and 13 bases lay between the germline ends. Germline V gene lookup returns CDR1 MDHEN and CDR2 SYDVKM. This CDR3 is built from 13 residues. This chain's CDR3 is CASTPSEGYEQYF. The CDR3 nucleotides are TGTGCCAGCACCCCATCAGAGGGCTACGAGCAGTACTTC.

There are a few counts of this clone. This CDR3 is CASSPSTGPQETQYF. DNA for the CDR3: TGTGCCAGCTCACCCTCGACAGGGCCTCAAGAGACCCAGTACTTC. The chain has TRBV18 and TRBJ2-5; 7 bases are shared with TRBD1. The CDR3 covers 15 residues. After removal of 3 bases from V and 2 bases from J, the junction contained 6 bases not matched to a gene. Germline CDR1 KGHSH, CDR2 LQKENI.

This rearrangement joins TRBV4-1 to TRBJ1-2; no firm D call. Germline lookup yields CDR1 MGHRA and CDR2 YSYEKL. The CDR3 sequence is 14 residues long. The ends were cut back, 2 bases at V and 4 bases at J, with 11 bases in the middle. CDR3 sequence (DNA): TGCGCCAGCAGCCAACTTCTTCCCGGCTATGGCTACACCTTC. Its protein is CASSQLLPGYGYTF.

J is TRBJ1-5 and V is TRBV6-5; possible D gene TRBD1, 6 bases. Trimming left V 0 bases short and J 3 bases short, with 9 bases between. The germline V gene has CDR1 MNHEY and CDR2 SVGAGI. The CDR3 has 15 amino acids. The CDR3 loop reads CASSYSSGVNQPQHF. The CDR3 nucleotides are TGTGCCAGCAGTTACTCGTCAGGGGTCAATCAGCCCCAGCATTTT.

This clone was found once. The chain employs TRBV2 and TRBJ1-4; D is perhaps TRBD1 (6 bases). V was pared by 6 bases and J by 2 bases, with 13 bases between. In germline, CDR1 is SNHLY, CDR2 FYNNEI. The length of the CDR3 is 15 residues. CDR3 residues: CASSPRQATNEKLFF. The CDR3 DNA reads TGTGCCAGCAGCCCCCGACAGGCTACTAATGAAAAACTGTTTTTT.

CDR3 bases: TGTGCCAGCAGTAGGGGCCCGGGCACTGAAGCTTTCTTT. Amino acid sequence: CASSRGPGTEAFF. The chain recombines TRBV6-5 with TRBJ1-1; D is perhaps TRBD1 (5 bases). Trimming pared 5 bases from V and 4 bases from J, leaving 11 bases between. This CDR3 region has 13 residues. Germline CDR1 MNHEY, CDR2 SVGAGI.

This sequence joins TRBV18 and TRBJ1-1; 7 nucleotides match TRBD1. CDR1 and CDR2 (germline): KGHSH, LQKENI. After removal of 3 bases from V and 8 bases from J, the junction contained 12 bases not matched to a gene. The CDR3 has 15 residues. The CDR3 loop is CASSPLSGTAVEAFF. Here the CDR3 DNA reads TGTGCCAGCTCACCTCTTTCCGGGACAGCAGTCGAAGCTTTCTTT.

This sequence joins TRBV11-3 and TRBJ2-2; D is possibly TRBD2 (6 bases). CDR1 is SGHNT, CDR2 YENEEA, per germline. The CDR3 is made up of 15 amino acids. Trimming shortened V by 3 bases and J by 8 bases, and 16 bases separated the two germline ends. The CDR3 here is CASSLGGSLQGELFF. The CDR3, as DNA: TGTGCCAGCAGCTTGGGGGGTTCCCTTCAGGGGGAGCTGTTTTTT.

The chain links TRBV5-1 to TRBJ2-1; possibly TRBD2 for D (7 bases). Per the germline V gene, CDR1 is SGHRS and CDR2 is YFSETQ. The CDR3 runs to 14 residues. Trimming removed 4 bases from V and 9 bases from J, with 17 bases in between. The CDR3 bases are TGCGCCAGCAGCCCGGGGGGTACAGGGAGTGAGCAGTTCTTC. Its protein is CASSPGGTGSEQFF.

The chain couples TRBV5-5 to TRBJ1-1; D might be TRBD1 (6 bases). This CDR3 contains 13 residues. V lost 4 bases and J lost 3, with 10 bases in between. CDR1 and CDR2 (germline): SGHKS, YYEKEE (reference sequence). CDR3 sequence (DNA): TGTGCCAGCAGCCCGGACAGTTACACTGAAGCTTTCTTT. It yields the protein CASSPDSYTEAFF.

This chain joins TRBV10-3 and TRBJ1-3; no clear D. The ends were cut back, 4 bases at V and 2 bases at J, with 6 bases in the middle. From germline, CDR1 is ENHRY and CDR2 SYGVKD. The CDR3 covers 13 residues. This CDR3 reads CAISGGAGNTIYF. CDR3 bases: TGTGCCATCAGTGGGGGAGCTGGAAACACCATATATTTT.

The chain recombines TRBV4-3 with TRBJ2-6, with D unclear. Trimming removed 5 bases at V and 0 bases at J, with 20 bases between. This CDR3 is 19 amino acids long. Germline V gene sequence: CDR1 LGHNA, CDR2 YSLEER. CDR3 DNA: TGCGCCAGCAGCTCATCCTTGTGGGCCGACGGCTCTGGGGCCAACGTCCTGACTTTC. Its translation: CASSSSLWADGSGANVLTF.

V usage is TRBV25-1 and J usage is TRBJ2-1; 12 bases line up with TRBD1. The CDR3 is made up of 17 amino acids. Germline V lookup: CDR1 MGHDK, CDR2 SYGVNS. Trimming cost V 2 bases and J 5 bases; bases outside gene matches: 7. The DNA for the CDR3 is TGTGCCAGCAGTGAAAACCCGGGACAGGGGGCAAACAATGAGCAGTTCTTC. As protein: CASSENPGQGANNEQFF.

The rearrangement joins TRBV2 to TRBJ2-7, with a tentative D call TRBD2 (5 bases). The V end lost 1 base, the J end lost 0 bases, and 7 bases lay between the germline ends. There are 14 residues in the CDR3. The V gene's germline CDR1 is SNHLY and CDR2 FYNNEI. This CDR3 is CASSEGGISYEQYF. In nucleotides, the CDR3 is TGTGCCAGCAGTGAAGGAGGGATCTCCTACGAGCAGTACTTC.

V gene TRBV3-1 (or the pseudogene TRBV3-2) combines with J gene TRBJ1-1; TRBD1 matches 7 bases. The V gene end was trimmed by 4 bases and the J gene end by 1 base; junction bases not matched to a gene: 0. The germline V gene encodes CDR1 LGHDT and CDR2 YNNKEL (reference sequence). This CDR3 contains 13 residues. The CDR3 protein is CASSPGGNTEAFF. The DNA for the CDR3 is TGTGCCAGCAGCCCAGGGGGGAACACTGAAGCTTTCTTT.

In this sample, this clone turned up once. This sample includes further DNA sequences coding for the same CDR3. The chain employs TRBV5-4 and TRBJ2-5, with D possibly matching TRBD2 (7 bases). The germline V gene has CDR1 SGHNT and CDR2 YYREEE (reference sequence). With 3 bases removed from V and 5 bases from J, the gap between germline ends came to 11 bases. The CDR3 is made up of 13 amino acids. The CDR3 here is CASSSPGGETQYF. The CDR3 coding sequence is TGTGCCAGCAGCTCCCCGGGGGGCGAGACCCAGTACTTC.

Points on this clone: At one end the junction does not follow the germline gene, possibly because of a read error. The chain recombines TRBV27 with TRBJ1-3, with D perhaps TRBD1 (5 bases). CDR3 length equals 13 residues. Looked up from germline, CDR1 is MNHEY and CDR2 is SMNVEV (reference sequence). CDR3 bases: TGTGCCAGCAGCCTGGGACTTTTTGCTCCCCGGTTGTTT. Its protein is CASSLGLFAPRLF.

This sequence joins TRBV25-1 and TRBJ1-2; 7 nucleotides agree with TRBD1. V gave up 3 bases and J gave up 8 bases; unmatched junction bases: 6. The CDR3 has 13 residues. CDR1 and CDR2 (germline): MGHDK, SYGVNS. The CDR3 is CASSEAHRGGYTF. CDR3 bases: TGTGCCAGCAGTGAGGCCCACAGGGGCGGCTACACCTTC.